The clone carrying this T cell receptor beta chain was observed a few times. Antigen specificity is unknown. V dropped 6 bases and J dropped 5; count of bases not matched to a gene: 7. The germline CDR1 and CDR2 sequences are MNHNY and SVGAGI (reference sequence). The CDR3 totals 14 residues. This sample is drawn from a study of spatial heterogeneity in lung cancer. Regarding the study as a whole: Ubiquitous, expanded tumor-derived TCRs were more frequently observed in blood at resection than at follow-up.

TCRdb fed the 5' RACE reads into MiXCR, producing one record per CDR3 protein. The sample includes 20,000 to 25,000 distinct CDR3 sequences, approximately 4.4% seen only once; the top ten take 6.5% to 9%. As to time point: sample taken at primary tumor resection. Unsorted whole RNA of tumor, nontumor lung or frozen PBMC was sequenced. Source: PBMCs, taken at surgery. This clonotype was sampled from a male donor with early-stage non-small cell lung cancer. The chain joins TRBV6-6 to TRBJ2-1, with 7 bases that match TRBD1. The CDR3 sequence: CASRLLGQNNEQFF. Written as DNA, the CDR3 is TGTGCCAGCAGACTTCTGGGACAGAACAATGAGCAGTTCTTC.